This record concerns one TCR beta chain sequence. Germline trimming cut 4 bases from V and 4 bases from J; bases unmatched to any gene: 5. Per germline, CDR1 MNHEY and CDR2 SMNVEV (reference sequence). The CDR3 contains 15 residues. This record comes from a study of OX40 agonist ivuxolimab in advanced cancers. Some clones are missing from TCRdb's copy, which holds only in-frame ones; the method was immunoSEQ multiplex PCR. The table has about 95,000 clones, about 85% seen once. The starting material was CD4+ or CD8+ T cells sorted from blood, obtained in a trial of the OX40 agonist ivuxolimab. This clonotype was obtained from an adult with an advanced solid tumor such as melanoma, head and neck, liver or kidney cancer. This chain uses TRBV27 with TRBJ2-1, with 9 bases fitting TRBD2. The chain's CDR3 is CASSSPSGRYNEQFF. The CDR3 bases are TGTGCCAGCAGTTCCCCGAGCGGGAGGTACAATGAGCAGTTCTTC.